The 32 T cell receptor beta chains given below trace back to one sample, sequenced in a study of naive and memory T cell subsets. Amplification of ligated cDNA took four PCR rounds with SP2 and nested alpha and beta constant primers. TCRdb analysed the 5' RACE reads with MiXCR anew, one entry per CDR3 protein. The sample shows around 56,000 distinct CDR3 sequences, 7.6% of them seen only once. The library had UMIs added by 3' ligation of an oligonucleotide to TCR cDNA. The receptors come from a female donor in good health.

This clonotype was found many times. The chain carries TRBV6-5 and TRBJ1-1; perhaps TRBD1 as D (6 bases). Trimming took 0 bases from V and 5 from J, leaving 10 bases between them. CDR3 length equals 14 residues. The germline V gene has CDR1 MNHEY and CDR2 SVGAGI. CDR3 amino acids: CASSYSGGRTEAFF. The CDR3 DNA follows: TGTGCCAGCAGTTACTCGGGGGGCCGGACTGAAGCTTTCTTT.

There are many counts of this clonotype. The chain links TRBV6-1 to TRBJ2-1; D uncertain. Trimming stripped 8 bases from V and 0 bases from J, with 11 bases between. The germline gives CDR1 MNHNS, CDR2 SASEGT. This CDR3 spans 14 amino acids. The DNA for the CDR3 is TGTGCCAGCCAACCGCTGCCCTCCTACAATGAGCAGTTCTTC. Translated, it gives CASQPLPSYNEQFF.

The rearrangement uses TRBV12-3 or TRBV12-4 and TRBJ1-1, with 10 bases aligning to TRBD1. Germline trimming cut 6 bases from V and 0 bases from J; bases unmatched to any gene: 7. The length of the CDR3 is 16 residues. Here the CDR3 reads CASSRRTGGLNTEAFF. Here the CDR3 DNA reads TGTGCCAGCAGCCGAAGGACAGGGGGACTGAACACTGAAGCTTTCTTT.

The CDR3 protein is CAWSVKGKVGPRQPQHF. The DNA for the CDR3 is TGTGCCTGGAGTGTAAAGGGAAAAGTAGGGCCCAGGCAGCCCCAGCATTTT. The chain recombines TRBV30 with TRBJ1-5; D remains unclear. CDR1 and CDR2 from the germline V gene are GTSNPN and SVGIG (reference sequence). Trimming removed 0 bases from V and 7 bases from J, with 22 bases in between. The CDR3 has 17 residues.

The genes are TRBV7-6 and TRBJ1-1; no reliable D call. The CDR3 spans 13 residues. V was cut by 3 bases and J by 3 bases, with 8 bases left in between. Per the germline V gene, CDR1 is SGHVS and CDR2 is FNYEAQ. CDR3 in amino acids: CASSFTRDTEAFF. The CDR3 DNA reads as TGTGCCAGCAGCTTTACCCGGGACACTGAAGCTTTCTTT.

The sample holds a few counts of this clonotype. V is TRBV12-3 or TRBV12-4 and J is TRBJ2-1; weak D call: TRBD1 (7 bases). The CDR3 length is 15 residues. V lost 3 bases and J 5 bases, leaving 14 bases between the germline ends. The CDR3 is CASSFGGGVNNEQFF. The CDR3, as DNA: TGTGCCAGCAGTTTTGGAGGGGGCGTCAACAATGAGCAGTTCTTC.

This rearrangement joins TRBV14 to TRBJ2-1, with 10 bases identical to TRBD2. V lost 4 bases and J lost 4; bases outside the gene matches: 7. The germline gives CDR1 SGHDN, CDR2 FVKESK. This CDR3 comprises 16 residues. CDR3 protein: CASSRLAGGLYNEQFF. CDR3 nucleotides: TGTGCCAGCAGCCGCTTAGCGGGGGGCCTGTACAATGAGCAGTTCTTC. Drawing the rest from reference TRBV14 and TRBJ2-1, the complete variable domain is EAGVTQFPSHSVIEKGQTVTLRCDPISGHDNLYWYRRVMGKEIKFLLHFVKESKQDESGMPNNRFLAERTGGTYSTLKVQPAELEDSGVYFCASSRLAGGLYNEQFFGPGTRLTVL.

In this sample, this clonotype turned up a few times. The chain joins TRBV4-3 to TRBJ2-7; possible D gene TRBD1, 6 bases. The ends were cut back, 2 bases at V and 3 bases at J, with 14 bases in the middle. The germline V gene has CDR1 LGHNA and CDR2 YSLEER. CDR3 length equals 15 residues. CDR3 sequence: CASSQLSLGGYEQYF. The CDR3 DNA sequence: TGCGCCAGCAGCCAACTTTCCTTAGGGGGCTACGAGCAGTACTTC.

V and J are TRBV7-8 and TRBJ1-5, with a tentative D call TRBD1 (5 bases). With 3 bases removed from V and 0 bases from J, the gap between germline ends came to 15 bases. The germline V gene has CDR1 SGHVS and CDR2 FQNEAQ. This CDR3 region has 17 residues. The CDR3 reads CASSLIWQGNSNQPQHF. CDR3 nucleotide sequence: TGTGCCAGCAGCTTGATTTGGCAGGGTAATAGCAATCAGCCCCAGCATTTT.

The CDR3 here is CASSLNLDWYEQYF. The CDR3 DNA is TGTGCCAGCAGTTTGAACCTGGATTGGTACGAGCAGTACTTC. The rearrangement joins TRBV27 to TRBJ2-7; D gene ambiguous. The CDR3 has 14 residues. V lost 3 bases and J 4 bases, leaving 13 bases between the germline ends. Germline V CDR1 and CDR2: MNHEY, SMNVEV (reference sequence).

This clonotype showed up just a few times. The chain links TRBV30 to TRBJ1-2; D is unresolved. Deletions cut 5 bases from V and 8 bases from J, with 12 bases between. Germline V gene lookup returns CDR1 GTSNPN and CDR2 SVGIG (reference sequence). This CDR3 is built from 11 residues. In nucleotides, the CDR3 is TGTGCCTGGTCCCGGGCGGGAGGCTACACCTTC. Its protein is CAWSRAGGYTF.

This clonotype was counted between two and nine times. This chain uses TRBV3-1 with TRBJ2-5; D uncertain. The V gene's germline CDR1 is LGHDT and CDR2 YNNKEL (reference sequence). Trimming left V 7 bases short and J 4 bases short, with 13 bases between. The CDR3 totals 13 residues. Here the CDR3 DNA reads TGTGCCAGCACACAAACGGGTAGAGAGACCCAGTACTTC. This translates into CASTQTGRETQYF.

This clonotype has ten or more counts. This chain uses TRBV7-2 with TRBJ1-5; a possible D gene is TRBD1 (5 bases). V was cut by 3 bases and J by 4 bases, with 7 bases left in between. The CDR3 sequence is 13 residues long. Germline V gives CDR1 SGHTA, CDR2 FQGNSA. The CDR3 DNA reads TGTGCCAGCAGCTTTGGGGGAAATCAGCCCCAGCATTTT. Its translation is CASSFGGNQPQHF.

This clonotype was detected many times. The V call is TRBV5-1, the J call TRBJ1-2; D unresolved. The CDR3 spans 12 residues. Germline values: CDR1 SGHRS, CDR2 YFSETQ. Deletions cut 3 bases from V and 6 bases from J, with 9 bases between. The DNA of the CDR3 is TGCGCCAGCAGCTCCGACCGCAATGGCTACACCTTC. Translation gives CASSSDRNGYTF.

This sequence joins TRBV3-1 and TRBJ1-2, with D unclear. CDR3 length: 14 amino acids. Germline lookup yields CDR1 LGHDT and CDR2 YNNKEL (reference sequence). Trimming pared 0 bases from V and 5 bases from J, leaving 10 bases between. CDR3 DNA: TGTGCCAGCAGCCAAGATGCTAGTGGGTATGGCTACACCTTC. Its protein is CASSQDASGYGYTF.

This clonotype showed up many times. The chain employs TRBV28 and TRBJ1-5; D is perhaps TRBD1 (6 bases). Trimming shortened V by 6 bases and J by 4 bases, and 13 bases separated the two germline ends. This CDR3 region has 14 residues. CDR1 and CDR2 (germline): MDHEN, SYDVKM. The CDR3 DNA sequence: TGTGCCAGCAGGGCAACAGGGTCGAATCAGCCCCAGCATTTT. Protein: CASRATGSNQPQHF.

The genes are TRBV7-2 and TRBJ2-1, with D perhaps matching TRBD1 (5 bases). Deletions cut 5 bases from V and 10 bases from J, with 15 bases between. CDR1 is SGHTA and CDR2 is FQGNSA in the germline V gene. The length of the CDR3 is 13 residues. CDR3 DNA sequence: TGTGCCAGCAGCCCCCCGGACACCAAGGAGCAGTTCTTC. Translated: CASSPPDTKEQFF.

This clonotype has a count of ten or more. The rearrangement uses TRBV6-2 or TRBV6-3 and TRBJ1-1, with 7 bases lining up with TRBD1. The CDR3 extends over 15 amino acids. Per germline, CDR1 MNHEY and CDR2 SVGEGT. The V gene end was trimmed by 5 bases and the J gene end by 5 bases; junction bases not matched to a gene: 11. For the CDR3, the DNA is TGTGCCAGCAGTGGACGACAGGGCCTGAGAACTGAAGCTTTCTTT. This sequence encodes CASSGRQGLRTEAFF.

This clonotype was seen many times. This chain links TRBV19 with TRBJ2-2, with D unresolved. The germline CDR1 and CDR2 sequences are LNHDA and SQIVND (reference sequence). Trimming pared 3 bases from V and 7 bases from J, leaving 9 bases between. The length of the CDR3 is 13 residues. The CDR3 DNA follows: TGTGCCAGTAGTATCTCTTCCCTCGGGGAGCTGTTTTTT. It specifies CASSISSLGELFF.

This clonotype was counted ten times or more. The chain has TRBV28 and TRBJ2-2, with D unresolved. CDR3 size: 13 residues. CDR1 MDHEN and CDR2 SYDVKM come from the germline V gene. The V and J ends lost 7 bases and 8 bases respectively, with 14 bases between them. This CDR3 reads CASITLTSGELFF. Here the CDR3 DNA reads TGTGCCAGCATTACCTTAACTTCTGGGGAGCTGTTTTTT.

Notes on this clonotype: This may come from a read error, since a much larger clone is one base off. This chain uses TRBV18 with TRBJ2-3; 8 nucleotides match TRBD2. Germline V CDR1 and CDR2: KGHSH, LQKENI. The CDR3 spans 20 residues. The CDR3 sequence: CVSSAGRRGFRGGGTDTQYF. CDR3 nucleotides: TGTGTCAGCTCAGCAGGACGGCGCGGATTCCGGGGGGGGGGCACAGATACGCAGTATTTT.

This clonotype was seen only a few times. The rearrangement uses TRBV29-1 and TRBJ2-3; D is ambiguous. V lost 4 bases, J lost 6 bases, and 11 bases lay in between. Germline CDR1 and CDR2: SQVTM and ANQGSEA. CDR3 length: 12 residues. The CDR3 loop reads CSVVVVADTQYF. The CDR3 bases are TGCAGCGTTGTAGTAGTCGCGGATACGCAGTATTTT.

This clonotype was picked up a small number of times. The chain uses TRBV6-6 and TRBJ2-3, with TRBD2 identical over 9 bases. The V and J ends lost 0 bases and 4 bases, in that order; junction bases with no gene match: 5. Germline V CDR1 and CDR2: MNHNY, SVGAGI (reference sequence). The CDR3 spans 16 residues. CDR3 residues: CASSYSGSGGSDTQYF. The CDR3 DNA reads TGTGCCAGCAGTTACTCGGGTAGCGGGGGTTCAGATACGCAGTATTTT.

This clonotype was seen more than once but under ten times. J is TRBJ1-5 and V is TRBV6-1, with 10 bases identical to TRBD1. The CDR3 runs 15 residues. V trimming: 6 bases; J trimming: 6 bases; junction bases outside the gene matches: 8. Germline CDR1 MNHNS, CDR2 SASEGT. This CDR3 is CASRPGQGCSQPQHF. CDR3 nucleotide sequence: TGTGCCAGCAGGCCGGGACAGGGGTGCTCTCAGCCCCAGCATTTT.

This clonotype was recorded many times. The chain is built from TRBV11-2 and TRBJ2-2; D gene uncertain. The CDR3 contains 13 residues. V was clipped by 6 bases and J by 0 bases, with 5 bases between them. Germline V lookup: CDR1 SGHAT, CDR2 FQNNGV. CDR3 DNA: TGTGCCAGCAGTCAGGCGAACACCGGGGAGCTGTTTTTT. Protein product: CASSQANTGELFF.

CDR3 sequence (DNA): TGCAGTGCAAAAAGGACGGGGAATCAGCCCCAGCATTTT. This codes for CSAKRTGNQPQHF. The J gene is TRBJ1-5, the V gene TRBV20-1; D gene ambiguous. This CDR3 is built from 13 residues. CDR1 and CDR2 (germline): DFQATT, SNEGSKA (reference sequence). Trimming removed 6 bases at V and 4 bases at J, with 13 bases between.

The chain joins TRBV6-5 to TRBJ1-2; D possibly corresponds to TRBD1 (5 bases). CDR1 is MNHEY, CDR2 SVGAGI, per germline. Trimming shortened V by 4 bases and J by 6 bases, and 9 bases separated the two germline ends. This CDR3 contains 12 residues. The CDR3 loop is CASSLIGDGYTF. The DNA for the CDR3 is TGTGCCAGCAGTTTGATAGGGGATGGCTACACCTTC.

This chain joins TRBV5-5 and TRBJ1-1; D unresolved. The V gene's germline CDR1 is SGHKS and CDR2 YYEKEE (reference sequence). This CDR3 is 15 amino acids long. Trimming left V 2 bases short and J 0 bases short, with 11 bases between. The CDR3 coding sequence is TGTGCCAGCAGCTTAACCGTCGGATTGAACACTGAAGCTTTCTTT. Encoded protein: CASSLTVGLNTEAFF.

In this sample, this clonotype turned up a few times. The V gene is TRBV19, the J gene TRBJ1-4; no reliable D call. Germline loops: CDR1 LNHDA, CDR2 SQIVND (reference sequence). The CDR3 loop spans 14 amino acids. With 2 bases removed from V and 4 bases from J, the gap between germline ends came to 8 bases. DNA for the CDR3: TGTGCCAGTAGTATAAAGGGTCTTAATGAAAAACTGTTTTTT. Its translation: CASSIKGLNEKLFF.

There are many counts of this clonotype. J is TRBJ2-5 and V is TRBV11-2, with a tentative D call TRBD1 (5 bases). The CDR3 runs 14 residues. The germline CDR1 and CDR2 sequences are SGHAT and FQNNGV. Trimming took 5 bases from V and 0 from J, leaving 10 bases between them. The chain's CDR3 is CASSPRGYQETQYF. The CDR3 DNA reads TGTGCCAGCAGCCCTAGGGGTTACCAAGAGACCCAGTACTTC.

Here the CDR3 DNA reads TGCAGTGCTAGAAGGGGCGCGGGTCAGCCCCAGCATTTT. Protein product: CSARRGAGQPQHF. The rearrangement uses TRBV20-1 and TRBJ1-5, with TRBD1 as a possible D gene (5 bases). V lost 2 bases, J lost 6 bases, and 11 bases lay in between. The CDR3 runs to 13 residues. Per germline, CDR1 DFQATT and CDR2 SNEGSKA (reference sequence).

This clonotype has at least ten counts. The chain recombines TRBV24-1 with TRBJ2-3; either TRBD1 or TRBD2 may supply D (5 bases each). The CDR3 spans 18 residues. Looked up from germline, CDR1 is KGHDR and CDR2 is SFDVKD. Deletions cut 1 base from V and 1 base from J, with 17 bases between. This CDR3 is CATSDFPSVQGGTDTQYF. CDR3 coding DNA: TGTGCCACCAGTGATTTCCCCTCAGTCCAGGGAGGCACAGATACGCAGTATTTT.